Listed below are T cell receptor beta chains from one sample, sequenced in a study of identical twins. TCRdb reprocessed the 5' RACE reads via MiXCR and lists one record per CDR3 protein. The sample lists about 720,000 distinct CDR3 sequences, around a sixth seen once, with 10% to 15% in the top ten. This sample was also put to use in a study of T cells expressing NK-cell markers.

The specimen sequenced was PBMCs. These receptors were taken from a woman aged 18 to 35 in good health. Each CDR3 is given with its conserved first and last residue. The order of the fields is J gene, V gene, clone size, D gene, CDR3 DNA, CDR3 protein. A D gene is named only where the DNA matches it firmly. Not every row has a clone size; where given, it reads once, few, many or a size class.

>TRBJ2-3|TRBV7-8|NA|NA
TGTGCCAGCAGCCCGCTCAGGGGCGGGAGCACAGATACGCAGTATTTT
CASSPLRGGSTDTQYF
>TRBJ2-7|TRBV19|many|NA
TGTGCCAGTAGTATGGACTCCCAGCAGGTCTACGAGCAGTACTTC
CASSMDSQQVYEQYF
>TRBJ2-1|TRBV4-1|few|TRBD2
TGCGCCAGCAGTCCGCATAGCGGGGGCTCCTACAATGAGCAGTTCTTC
CASSPHSGGSYNEQFF
>TRBJ2-3|TRBV6-1|NA|TRBD1
TGTGCCAGCAGTCCATGGACAGGGAAGGAAGATACGCAGTATTTT
CASSPWTGKEDTQYF
>TRBJ1-1|TRBV5-1|few|NA
TGCGCCAGCAGACTTGACCCATTTGAAGCTTTCTTT
CASRLDPFEAFF
>TRBJ2-1|TRBV27|NA|TRBD2
TGTGCCAGCGCGCTAGCGGGAGGCAATGAGCAGTTCTTC
CASALAGGNEQFF
>TRBJ2-3|TRBV12-3/TRBV12-4|NA|TRBD2
TGTGCCAGCAGTGGGGGACTAACGCTTACAGATACGCAGTATTTT
CASSGGLTLTDTQYF
>TRBJ2-3|TRBV7-6|NA|NA
TGTGCCAGCAGCCCCCGCGGGGGCCAAGGGACAGATACGCAGTATTTT
CASSPRGGQGTDTQYF
>TRBJ2-1|TRBV7-9|few|TRBD2
TGTGCCAGCAGCCCCCCTCCGGGACTAGCGGGTTGGGATGAGCAGTTCTTC
CASSPPPGLAGWDEQFF
>TRBJ2-1|TRBV6-5|NA|NA
TGTGCCAGCAGTTACTCGATTCAGCCAGGATCCTACAATGAGCAGTTCTTC
CASSYSIQPGSYNEQFF
>TRBJ2-3|TRBV4-3|NA|NA
TGCGCCAGCAGCACTCGATACCGGGACCGAGATACGCAGTATTTT
CASSTRYRDRDTQYF
>TRBJ2-2|TRBV18|NA|NA
TGTGCCAGCTCACGAGACACAGGAGCCGGGGAGCTGTTTTTT
CASSRDTGAGELFF
>TRBJ2-5|TRBV6-2/TRBV6-3|few|TRBD2
TGTGCCAGCAGAGCCACGAGGCTAGCGGAACAAGAGACCCAGTACTTC
CASRATRLAEQETQYF
>TRBJ2-5|TRBV5-1|NA|TRBD1
TGCGCCAGCAGCTTTAGGGACAGGGTTGAGACCCAGTACTTC
CASSFRDRVETQYF
>TRBJ1-1|TRBV5-4|few|NA
TGTGCCAGCAGCCTAAAGGACACTGGAGCTTTCTTT
CASSLKDTGAFF
>TRBJ2-7|TRBV20-1|NA|TRBD2
TGCAGTGCTAGCGGGACAGCCACTAGCGGGAGGATCTACGAGCAGTACTTC
CSASGTATSGRIYEQYF
>TRBJ2-5|TRBV7-2|few|NA
TGTGCCAGCAGCTTAGCGTTGTATCAAGAGACCCAGTACTTC
CASSLALYQETQYF
>TRBJ2-7|TRBV4-3|NA|NA
TGCGCCAGCAGCCAAGAGAGACTGAGCTCCTACGAGCAGTACTTC
CASSQERLSSYEQYF
>TRBJ2-1|TRBV3-1|NA|TRBD2
TGTGCCAGCAGCCAAACTAGCGGGATAACGAATGAGCAGTTCTTC
CASSQTSGITNEQFF
>TRBJ2-7|TRBV3-1|NA|TRBD1
TGTGCCAGCAGCCAACGGGACAGTGGAGTCTCCGAGCAGTACTTC
CASSQRDSGVSEQYF
>TRBJ2-7|TRBV29-1|few|NA
TGCAGCGCTTACAGGGAAGGGGGCTACGAGCAGTACTTC
CSAYREGGYEQYF
>TRBJ2-3|TRBV7-9|few|NA
TGTGCCAGCAGCTTCCACAGCGGGCGCACAGATACGCAGTATTTT
CASSFHSGRTDTQYF
>TRBJ2-3|TRBV5-4|NA|TRBD2
TGTGCCAGCAGCTTGTGGCTAGCGGGGAACACAGATACGCAGTATTTT
CASSLWLAGNTDTQYF
>TRBJ2-1|TRBV5-1|NA|TRBD2
TGCGCCAGCAGCTTGGCGGGGACTAGCGGGGGATCTTACAATGAGCAGTTCTTC
CASSLAGTSGGSYNEQFF
>TRBJ2-3|TRBV20-1|NA|TRBD2
TGCAGTGCTAGGGCTAGCGGGGGGGCAGATACGCAGTATTTT
CSARASGGADTQYF
>TRBJ2-7|TRBV18|few|NA
TGTGCCAGCTCACTTCAAAGAGCCGGCGAGCAGTACTTC
CASSLQRAGEQYF
>TRBJ2-2|TRBV6-1|few|TRBD2
TGTGCCAGCACCTCTTCGGGGACTACGAAAGGGGAGCTGTTTTTT
CASTSSGTTKGELFF